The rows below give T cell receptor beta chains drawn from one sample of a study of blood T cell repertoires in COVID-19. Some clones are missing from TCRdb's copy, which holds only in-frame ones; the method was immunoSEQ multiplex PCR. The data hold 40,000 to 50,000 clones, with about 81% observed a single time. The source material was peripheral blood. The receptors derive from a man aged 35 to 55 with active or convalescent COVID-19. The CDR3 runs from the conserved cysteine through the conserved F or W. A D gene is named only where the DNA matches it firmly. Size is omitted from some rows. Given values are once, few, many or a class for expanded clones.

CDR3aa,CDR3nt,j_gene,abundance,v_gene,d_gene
CASSSGLMGNQPQHF,TGTGCCAGCAGTAGCGGGTTGATGGGCAATCAGCCCCAGCATTTT,TRBJ1-5,.,TRBV6-2/TRBV6-3,.
CASSPGTSGPDTQYF,TGCGCCAGCAGTCCCGGGACTAGCGGCCCAGATACGCAGTATTTT,TRBJ2-3,.,TRBV5-1,TRBD2
CASSILTSGSWTGELFF,TGTGCCAGTAGTATCTTGACTAGCGGGAGCTGGACCGGGGAGCTGTTTTTT,TRBJ2-2,.,TRBV19,TRBD2
CASSLEGGHAGELFF,TGCGCCAGCAGCTTGGAGGGAGGGCACGCCGGGGAGCTGTTTTTT,TRBJ2-2,few,TRBV5-1,TRBD2
CASSTAGTGRADTQYF,TGCGCCAGCAGCACCGCCGGGACAGGGAGAGCAGATACGCAGTATTTT,TRBJ2-3,.,TRBV5-1,TRBD1
CASSVTSATYEQYF,TGCGCCAGCAGCGTGACTAGCGCGACCTACGAGCAGTACTTC,TRBJ2-7,.,TRBV5-1,TRBD2
CASSYRTSGTYTDTQYF,TGTGCCAGCAGTTATCGGACTAGCGGGACCTACACAGATACGCAGTATTTT,TRBJ2-3,.,TRBV27,TRBD2
CAWSALTSGSLDEQFF,TGTGCCTGGAGTGCCCTAACTAGCGGGAGTTTGGATGAGCAGTTCTTC,TRBJ2-1,.,TRBV30,TRBD2
CATRTGMYNSPLHF,TGTGCCACCCGGACAGGGATGTATAATTCACCCCTCCACTTT,TRBJ1-6,few,TRBV27,TRBD1
CASSQAGYGYTF,TGTGCCAGCAGCCAAGCGGGGTATGGCTACACCTTC,TRBJ1-2,.,TRBV14,.
CASSGGTGGYGYTF,TGTGCCAGTAGTGGGGGGACAGGGGGCTATGGCTACACCTTC,TRBJ1-2,.,TRBV19,TRBD1
CASSSWGQDSNQPQHF,TGTGCCAGCAGCTCCTGGGGGCAGGATAGCAATCAGCCCCAGCATTTT,TRBJ1-5,.,TRBV7-9,.
CASSVNRDGTQYF,TGTGCCAGCAGCGTTAACAGGGATGGGACCCAGTACTTC,TRBJ2-5,.,TRBV9,.
CASSFGDRLGYGYTF,TGTGCCAGCAGCTTTGGTGACAGGTTGGGTTATGGCTACACCTTC,TRBJ1-2,.,TRBV5-6,.